The rows below give T cell receptor beta chains drawn from one sample of a study of beta chain features in type 1 diabetes. Data came from immunoSEQ multiplex PCR; TCRdb stores just in-frame clones and leaves some out. The profile shows some 660,000 clones, roughly an eighth of them singletons. The sequencing input was naive CD4+ T cells from blood. All receptors come from a man younger than 35 with type 1 diabetes. CDR3s leave out the opening cysteine and the closing phenylalanine or tryptophan. A row's size may be missing; if present it is once, few, many or a size class.

j_gene: TRBJ2-3
v_gene: TRBV28
abundance: NA
CDR3aa: ATIQLAAASTDTQY

j_gene: TRBJ2-6
v_gene: TRBV6-6
abundance: few
CDR3aa: ASVLSGANVLT

j_gene: TRBJ2-5
v_gene: TRBV7-2
abundance: NA
CDR3aa: ASSRQGQYQETQY

j_gene: TRBJ2-1
v_gene: TRBV14
abundance: NA
CDR3aa: ASSLTSGVNNEQF

j_gene: TRBJ2-5
v_gene: TRBV29-1
abundance: few
CDR3aa: SSSRGTSGGETQY

j_gene: TRBJ2-7
v_gene: TRBV27
abundance: NA
CDR3aa: ASRASGSPYEQY

j_gene: TRBJ2-5
v_gene: TRBV11-3
abundance: few
CDR3aa: ASSFGQSQETQY

j_gene: TRBJ1-5
v_gene: TRBV7-2
abundance: few
CDR3aa: ASSLGTGDNQPQH

j_gene: TRBJ2-7
v_gene: TRBV6-5
abundance: few
CDR3aa: ASSYLGLAGYEQY

j_gene: TRBJ2-3
v_gene: TRBV30
abundance: few
CDR3aa: AWNGGGADTQY

j_gene: TRBJ1-1
v_gene: TRBV21-1
abundance: NA
CDR3aa: ASSKVRTEAF

j_gene: TRBJ1-2
v_gene: TRBV30
abundance: few
CDR3aa: AWSVPTWGYT

j_gene: TRBJ1-2
v_gene: TRBV29-1
abundance: few
CDR3aa: SVEGYNYGYT

j_gene: TRBJ1-2
v_gene: TRBV30
abundance: NA
CDR3aa: AWSSINYGYT

j_gene: TRBJ2-1
v_gene: TRBV5-8
abundance: few
CDR3aa: ASSLLAGPGQF

j_gene: TRBJ2-1
v_gene: TRBV5-1
abundance: NA
CDR3aa: ASSSRGAGGRTDEQF

j_gene: TRBJ2-5
v_gene: TRBV7-6
abundance: few
CDR3aa: ASSLRGMLDQETQY

j_gene: TRBJ2-1
v_gene: TRBV30
abundance: NA
CDR3aa: AWSVNSLKRGWENEQF

j_gene: TRBJ1-4
v_gene: TRBV30
abundance: NA
CDR3aa: AWRDRGATNEKLF

j_gene: TRBJ2-5
v_gene: TRBV28
abundance: NA
CDR3aa: ASSQRTFQETQY